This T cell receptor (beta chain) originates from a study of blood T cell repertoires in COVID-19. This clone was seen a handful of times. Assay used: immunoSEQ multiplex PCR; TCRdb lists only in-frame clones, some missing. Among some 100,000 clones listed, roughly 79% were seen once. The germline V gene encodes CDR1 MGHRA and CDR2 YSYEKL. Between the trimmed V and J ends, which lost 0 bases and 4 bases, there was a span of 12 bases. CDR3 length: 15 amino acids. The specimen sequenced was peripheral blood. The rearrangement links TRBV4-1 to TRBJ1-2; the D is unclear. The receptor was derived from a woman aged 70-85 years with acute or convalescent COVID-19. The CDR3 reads CASSQDPSGIYGYTF. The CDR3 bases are TGCGCCAGCAGCCAAGACCCCTCAGGCATCTATGGCTACACCTTC.